This T cell receptor (beta chain) was sequenced during a study of radiotherapy plus CTLA-4 blockade in lung cancer. Study information: Of all patients, around 19% responded objectively and 31% showed disease control. Broader study findings: Blood-borne expansion of tumor-derived TCR clones followed radiotherapy plus ipilimumab. Response was reportedly best predicted by early blood T cell clone dynamics, with interferon-beta.

Patients had chemo-refractory metastatic non-small-cell lung cancer and received focal radiation plus CTLA-4 blockade that used ipilimumab. Profiling relied on immunoSEQ multiplex PCR, and the TCRdb table lists in-frame clones only, not all of them. The sample shows some 60,000 clones, around 80% of them seen only once. The V end lost 3 bases, the J end lost 6 bases, and 19 bases lay between the germline ends. The CDR3 extends over 15 amino acids. Per germline, CDR1 SGHDT and CDR2 YYEEEE. This clone has only a few counts. Its antigen remains unidentified. Specimen: peripheral blood, collected from a patient treated with radiotherapy plus ipilimumab. The J gene is TRBJ2-7, the V gene TRBV5-6, with D possibly matching TRBD1 (6 bases). This clonotype was sampled from a human donor with non-small cell lung cancer who had a partial response to radiotherapy plus ipilimumab. CDR3 DNA sequence: TGTGCCAGCAGCTGGAACCGGGCCGAAGGGGGCGAGCAGTACTTC. This encodes CASSWNRAEGGEQYF. Full variable domain (remainder filled in from reference TRBV5-6 and TRBJ2-7): DAGVTQSPTHLIKTRGQQVTLRCSPKSGHDTVSWYQQALGQGPQFIFQYYEEEERQRGNFPDRFSGHQFPNYSSELNVNALLLGDSALYLCASSWNRAEGGEQYFGPGTRLTVT.